This T cell receptor (beta chain) was documented in a study of tumor-infiltrating lymphocytes in oesophageal squamous cell carcinoma. TCRdb redid the calling of the PCR reads with MiXCR, one entry per CDR3 protein. The repertoire holds some 20,000 distinct CDR3 sequences, with 35% to 50% as singletons. V lost 1 base to trimming and J lost 3 bases; unmatched junction nucleotides: 9. This CDR3 has 18 residues. The germline CDR1 and CDR2 sequences are MNHEY and SMNVEV (reference sequence). This clonotype was counted at least ten times. The V call is TRBV27, the J call TRBJ2-3; TRBD2 matches at 11 bases. The receptor's source is a male donor with esophageal squamous cell carcinoma. Specimen: normal esophageal tissue next to the tumor. The CDR3 is CASSLYRASGRPTDTQYF. For the CDR3, the DNA is TGTGCCAGCAGTTTATACAGGGCTAGCGGGAGGCCTACAGATACGCAGTATTTT.